The subject of this entry is one T cell receptor beta chain. Its antigen is unidentified. PCR used 60 Vbeta primers and 13 Jbeta primers. TCRdb's table, derived via immunoSEQ multiplex PCR, lists solely in-frame clones and lacks some. In the table there are 150,000 to 200,000 clones, 65% to 75% of which are singletons. The data stem from a study of cytomegalovirus exposure and HLA in healthy donors. Study conclusions and caveats: It was reported that TCR beta sequences correctly inferred the HLA-A and HLA-B alleles for most subjects. TCR beta sequences numbering 15,000 to 20,000 were associated with HLA alleles at 0.05 false discovery rate in a later analysis.

The germline V gene has CDR1 SGHVS and CDR2 FQNEAQ. Trimming removed 5 bases at V and 7 bases at J, with 15 bases between. The CDR3 runs to 14 residues. Despite likely unrecorded immune exposures, the donors were nominally healthy at the time of sampling. This chain joins TRBV7-8 and TRBJ1-5; D is uncertain. Input material: PBMCs. This receptor was taken from a girl aged 10-17 years in good health and CMV-seronegative. The CDR3 protein is CASSHAGLSQPQHF. The CDR3 DNA follows: TGTGCCAGCAGCCACGCAGGACTGTCACAGCCCCAGCATTTT. The entire variable domain, with the rest obtained from reference TRBV7-8 and TRBJ1-5, is as follows: GAGVSQSPRYKVAKRGQDVALRCDPISGHVSLFWYQQALGQGPEFLTYFQNEAQLDKSGLPSDRFFAERPEGSVSTLKIQRTQQEDSAVYLCASSHAGLSQPQHFGDGTRLSIL.